This T cell receptor (beta chain) was documented in a study of cytomegalovirus exposure and HLA in healthy donors. Regarding the study as a whole: Within an earlier analysis, most TCR beta V segments proved productive either about 90% or about 30% of the time. On later analysis, the bulk of CMV-associated TCR beta chains appeared to be HLA-restricted. Most TCR sequences were rare, but some public TCRs occurred in many donors. Cytomegalovirus association was listed for around 170 TCR beta chains.

CDR1 MNHNS and CDR2 SASEGT come from the germline V gene. V was pared by 4 bases and J by 5 bases, with 20 bases between. The CDR3 consists of 16 residues. Comment on this clone: Its specificity is not known.

Primers for the PCR totalled 60 Vbeta and 13 Jbeta. TCRdb's table, derived via immunoSEQ multiplex PCR, lists solely in-frame clones and lacks some. This sample's table reports around 210,000 clones. This TCR was recovered from a woman under 40 in good health and CMV-seropositive. This chain links TRBV6-1 with TRBJ2-5; D perhaps matches TRBD2 (5 bases). Input material: PBMCs. The CDR3: CASSARLPSVSETQYF. The CDR3 DNA is TGTGCCAGCAGTGCGCGACTACCGTCTGTTAGCGAGACCCAGTACTTC.